Presented here are 15 T cell receptor beta chains from one specimen sequenced in a study of OX40 agonist ivuxolimab in advanced cancers. Method: immunoSEQ multiplex PCR; TCRdb's copy keeps in-frame clones and lacks some. The sample shows roughly 80,000 clones, around 88% of them seen only once. The material sequenced was CD4+ or CD8+ T cells sorted from blood, taken in a trial of the OX40 agonist ivuxolimab. The source of these receptors is an adult with an advanced solid tumor such as melanoma, head and neck, liver or kidney cancer.

The chain couples TRBV4-1 to TRBJ2-7; no definite D call. Trimming removed 3 bases from V and 6 bases from J, with 18 bases in between. Germline V gives CDR1 MGHRA, CDR2 YSYEKL. CDR3 size: 15 residues. This CDR3 is CASSQELNLPLEQYF. The CDR3 nucleotides are TGCGCCAGCAGCCAGGAGCTAAACCTACCTCTCGAGCAGTACTTC.

V and J are TRBV30 and TRBJ1-1; TRBD1 is a possible D gene (5 bases). The CDR3 has 13 residues. Germline CDR1 reads GTSNPN; CDR2 reads SVGIG (reference sequence). Trimming stripped 4 bases from V and 4 bases from J, with 13 bases between. The DNA of the CDR3 is TGTGCCTGGACCTTCGCCGGGGCCACTGAAGCTTTCTTT. Translation: CAWTFAGATEAFF.

On this clone: At one boundary the junction diverges from the germline segment, which might be a read error. The CDR3: CASSLGSYAQYF. The DNA for the CDR3 is TGTGCCAGCAGCTTAGGTTCCTACGCGCAGTACTTC. J is TRBJ2-7 and V is TRBV13; D call uncertain. Looked up from germline, CDR1 is PRHDT and CDR2 is FYEKMQ (reference sequence). The CDR3 spans 12 residues.

The rearrangement uses TRBV7-2 and TRBJ1-5, with D perhaps TRBD1 (6 bases). The germline V gene encodes CDR1 SGHTA and CDR2 FQGNSA. The V and J ends lost 3 bases and 4 bases respectively, with 7 bases between them. The CDR3 covers 13 residues. DNA for the CDR3: TGTGCCAGCAGCTTGCAGGGGAATCAGCCCCAGCATTTT. It specifies CASSLQGNQPQHF. Supplemented by reference TRBV7-2 and TRBJ1-5, the full variable domain reads GAGVSQSPSNKVTEKGKDVELRCDPISGHTALYWYRQSLGQGLEFLIYFQGNSAPDKSGLPSDRFSAERTGGSVSTLTIQRTQQEDSAVYLCASSLQGNQPQHFGDGTRLSIL.

V and J are TRBV7-9 and TRBJ1-2, with 9 bases lining up with TRBD1. With 5 bases clipped from V and 8 bases from J, the junction kept 6 bases outside the gene matches. The CDR3 loop spans 13 amino acids. Germline CDR1 is SEHNR and CDR2 is FQNEAQ (reference sequence). The DNA for the CDR3 is TGTGCCAGCAGCCAACAGGGGGCGTCGGGCTACACCTTC. Its protein is CASSQQGASGYTF.

This sequence joins TRBV5-1 and TRBJ2-1; 8 nucleotides agree with TRBD1. In germline, CDR1 is SGHRS, CDR2 YFSETQ. This CDR3 is built from 16 residues. Losses at the gene ends were 0 bases for V and 7 bases for J; bases not matched to a gene: 9. As DNA, the CDR3 is TGCGCCAGCAGCTTGGCTGACAGGGGTATAGGGAATGAGCAGTTCTTC. Translation: CASSLADRGIGNEQFF.

Concerning this clone itself: The junction does not match germline at one end; this may be a read error. The chain joins TRBV7-2 to TRBJ2-1; 9 nucleotides match TRBD1. The CDR3 has 14 residues. Looked up from germline, CDR1 is SGHTA and CDR2 is FQGNSA. CDR3 protein: CASTLDRGYNEQFF. Here the CDR3 DNA reads TGTGCCAGCACCTTAGACAGGGGGTACAATGAGCAGTTCTTC.

The chain combines TRBV5-1 with TRBJ2-1; D is unclear. The CDR3 is 11 residues long. V gave up 0 bases and J gave up 9 bases, with 4 bases separating them. In germline, CDR1 is SGHRS, CDR2 YFSETQ. CDR3 region: CASSLDVEQFF. CDR3 bases: TGCGCCAGCAGCTTGGATGTTGAGCAGTTCTTC.

The DNA for the CDR3 is TGTGCCTGGAGCGACCCGACAGGGTATGGCTACACCTTC. Translation gives CAWSDPTGYGYTF. The chain couples TRBV30 to TRBJ1-2; 7 bases match TRBD1. CDR3 length: 13 residues. Losses at the gene ends were 3 bases for V and 5 bases for J; bases not matched to a gene: 6. CDR1 and CDR2 from the germline V gene are GTSNPN and SVGIG (reference sequence).

The rearrangement links TRBV6-1 to TRBJ2-3; D ambiguous. The CDR3 is 14 amino acids. Germline V gene sequence: CDR1 MNHNS, CDR2 SASEGT. V was clipped by 6 bases and J by 4 bases, with 14 bases between them. CDR3 nucleotides: TGTGCCAGCAGATCCGGGCCGGCGGCAGATACGCAGTATTTT. This translates into CASRSGPAADTQYF.

Comments on this clone: Other DNA sequences in the sample encode the same CDR3. This rearrangement joins TRBV14 to TRBJ2-1; 10 bases match TRBD2. CDR3 length: 14 residues. CDR1 and CDR2 from the germline V gene are SGHDN and FVKESK. Trimming cost V 8 bases and J 4 bases; bases outside gene matches: 5. The CDR3 is CASSRTSGYNEQFF. The CDR3 nucleotides read TGTGCCAGCTCGCGGACTAGCGGTTACAATGAGCAGTTCTTC. The variable domain in full, completed from reference TRBV14 and TRBJ2-1, reads EAGVTQFPSHSVIEKGQTVTLRCDPISGHDNLYWYRRVMGKEIKFLLHFVKESKQDESGMPNNRFLAERTGGTYSTLKVQPAELEDSGVYFCASSRTSGYNEQFFGPGTRLTVL.

This clone is a singleton in its sample. The chain is built from TRBV4-3 and TRBJ2-3; 8 bases align to TRBD2. Trimming cost V 2 bases and J 1 base; bases outside gene matches: 8. Germline-derived CDR1 and CDR2 are LGHNA and YSLEER. The CDR3 is made up of 17 amino acids. Here the CDR3 DNA reads TGCGCCAGCAGCCAAACGGCGGGACTAGGGGGCACAGATACGCAGTATTTT. This gives the protein CASSQTAGLGGTDTQYF.

This chain links TRBV4-1 with TRBJ1-2, with 7 bases that match TRBD1. Germline trimming cut 1 base from V and 4 bases from J; bases unmatched to any gene: 15. Germline CDR1 reads MGHRA; CDR2 reads YSYEKL. The CDR3 is 18 residues long. CDR3 coding DNA: TGCGCCAGCAGCCAAGCCGTCCGGGGCAGGGGGAAGCGCTATGGCTACACCTTC. Protein product: CASSQAVRGRGKRYGYTF.

The chain couples TRBV7-2 to TRBJ2-5; the D is unclear. Deletions cut 1 base from V and 5 bases from J, with 14 bases between. Germline V gene lookup returns CDR1 SGHTA and CDR2 FQGNSA. The CDR3 has 15 amino acids. The CDR3 sequence is CASSLGSRVTETQYF. CDR3 bases: TGTGCCAGCAGCTTAGGGTCCCGAGTAACGGAGACCCAGTACTTC.

The rearrangement joins TRBV30 to TRBJ1-1; perhaps TRBD1 as D (6 bases). V lost 0 bases and J 7 bases, leaving 21 bases between the germline ends. The CDR3 totals 16 residues. Germline-derived CDR1 and CDR2 are GTSNPN and SVGIG (reference sequence). The CDR3 is CAWSVSPTGQPREAFF. The DNA of the CDR3 is TGTGCCTGGAGTGTAAGCCCAACAGGGCAGCCCCGTGAAGCTTTCTTT. The variable domain in full, completed from reference TRBV30 and TRBJ1-1, reads SQTIHQWPATLVQPVGSPLSLECTVEGTSNPNLYWYRQAAGRGLQLLFYSVGIGQISSEVPQNLSASRPQDRQFILSSKKLLLSDSGFYLCAWSVSPTGQPREAFFGQGTRLTVV.